What follows is one T cell receptor (beta chain) and its context. Its antigen remains unknown. With V trimmed by 4 bases and J by 1 base, 7 bases remained unmatched. The CDR3 loop spans 16 amino acids. Germline lookup yields CDR1 SQVTM and CDR2 ANQGSEA. The data were obtained in a study of cytomegalovirus exposure and HLA in healthy donors. 13 Jbeta primers and 60 Vbeta primers were used for the PCR. The protocol was immunoSEQ multiplex PCR, while the TCRdb copy is restricted to in-frame clones and leaves out a portion. In the table there are 100,000 to 120,000 clones, 76% of which are singletons. Overall study findings and caveats: Per a prior analysis, the majority of TCR beta V segments were productive roughly 87% or roughly 30% of the time.

The sequenced material came from PBMCs. This TCR came from a man aged 25-45 years in good health and CMV-seropositive. The V gene is TRBV29-1, the J gene TRBJ1-2; 12 bases are shared with TRBD1. This CDR3 reads CSVGNRDRGLNYGYTF. CDR3 nucleotides: TGCAGCGTTGGGAACCGGGACAGGGGGCTTAACTATGGCTACACCTTC.